These T cell receptor beta chains were read from a single sample in a study of regulatory T cells in long-lasting Graves disease. TCRdb used MiXCR to reprocess the multiplex PCR reads, holding one entry per CDR3 protein. The top ten hold approximately 22% of the sample, which has 350,000 to 500,000 distinct CDR3 sequences, about 16% seen once. Another study also made use of these data, one on T cells in Graves' hyperthyroidism and ophthalmopathy.

The sample here was peripheral blood mononuclear cells (PBMCs), taken at new diagnosis, from a patient treated with antithyroid drugs. These TCRs come from a woman between 18 and 29 years old with Graves disease. Each CDR3 is given with its conserved first and last residue. The D gene is left open where the match is weak. Some rows have no size entry. The others give once, few or many, or a class for an expanded clone.

CDR3aa | CDR3nt | d_gene | j_gene | v_gene | abundance
CAWEKDSGAEAFF | TGTGCCTGGGAAAAGGACAGTGGGGCTGAAGCTTTCTTT | - | TRBJ1-1 | TRBV30 | few
CASSSGTRDTGELFF | TGTGCCAGCAGTTCCGGGACTAGAGACACCGGGGAGCTGTTTTTT | TRBD2 | TRBJ2-2 | TRBV12-3/TRBV12-4 | many
CASIRGDAYNEQFF | TGCGCCAGCATCCGGGGGGATGCCTACAATGAGCAGTTCTTC | TRBD2 | TRBJ2-1 | TRBV5-1 | few
CASSRGHSGTAVGQETQYF | TGTGCCAGCAGCCGAGGCCACAGTGGGACAGCCGTGGGGCAAGAGACCCAGTACTTC | TRBD1 | TRBJ2-5 | TRBV14 | few
CASDRGDTDTQYF | TGTGCCAGCGATAGGGGGGACACAGATACGCAGTATTTT | - | TRBJ2-3 | TRBV7-9 | many
CSARLAGSFFEQYF | TGCAGTGCTAGATTGGCAGGGAGCTTTTTCGAGCAGTACTTC | - | TRBJ2-7 | TRBV20-1 | many
CASRRGGRSYNEQFF | TGTGCCAGTCGGAGAGGGGGTAGATCCTACAATGAGCAGTTCTTC | - | TRBJ2-1 | TRBV28 | once
CASGFWQNADTQYF | TGTGCTAGTGGTTTTTGGCAGAACGCAGATACGCAGTATTTT | - | TRBJ2-3 | TRBV12-5 | many
CASSLGRRPRGPGNEQFF | TGTGCCAGCAGCTTGGGCAGGAGGCCCCGTGGGCCAGGAAATGAGCAGTTCTTC | - | TRBJ2-1 | TRBV7-9 | -
CASSLYLSGISYEQYF | TGTGCCAGCAGCTTATACCTTAGCGGTATTTCCTACGAGCAGTACTTC | - | TRBJ2-7 | TRBV11-2 | many
CASSFGWTNEKLFF | TGTGCCAGCAGTTTCGGATGGACTAATGAAAAACTGTTTTTT | - | TRBJ1-4 | TRBV12-3/TRBV12-4 | few
CASSPNSLRLAGYEQYF | TGTGCCAGCTCACCGAACTCCCTGCGACTAGCGGGTTACGAGCAGTACTTC | TRBD2 | TRBJ2-7 | TRBV18 | -
CASSSPTGQGYEQYF | TGTGCCAGCTCATCCCCTACGGGACAGGGCTACGAGCAGTACTTC | TRBD1 | TRBJ2-7 | TRBV18 | many
CASSRGDHSGNTIYF | TGCGCCAGCAGTCGTGGGGATCACTCTGGAAACACCATATATTTT | - | TRBJ1-3 | TRBV5-1 | -
CASSQDYFNYGYTF | TGTGCCAGCAGCCAAGATTATTTTAACTATGGCTACACCTTC | - | TRBJ1-2 | TRBV14 | few
CSVEGPSVGNEQFF | TGCAGCGTTGAAGGTCCCAGTGTCGGCAATGAGCAGTTCTTC | - | TRBJ2-1 | TRBV29-1 | -
CSGLLAGDYEQYF | TGCAGCGGCCTACTAGCGGGGGACTACGAGCAGTACTTC | TRBD2 | TRBJ2-7 | TRBV29-1 | many
CSASRIAGDTQYF | TGCAGTGCTAGTCGAATAGCGGGAGATACGCAGTATTTT | TRBD2 | TRBJ2-3 | TRBV20-1 | many
CASNFRLAGETQYF | TGTGCCAGCAACTTCCGGCTAGCCGGGGAGACCCAGTACTTC | - | TRBJ2-5 | TRBV13 | few
CASSLFLGGNPEQYF | TGTGCCAGCAGTTTATTTTTAGGGGGTAATCCGGAGCAGTACTTC | - | TRBJ2-7 | TRBV28 | many
CSVVAVHGYTF | TGCAGCGTTGTGGCAGTCCATGGCTACACCTTC | - | TRBJ1-2 | TRBV29-1 | -
CASSLGHGELFF | TGTGCCAGCAGCCTAGGACACGGAGAACTGTTTTTT | - | TRBJ1-4 | TRBV7-2 | -
CASSITDNEERAFF | TGCGCCAGCAGTATTACGGACAACGAAGAGAGGGCTTTCTTT | - | TRBJ1-1 | TRBV5-1 | -
CASSHWTGHEQYF | TGTGCTAGCAGCCATTGGACGGGCCACGAGCAGTACTTC | - | TRBJ2-7 | TRBV7-7 | -
CASSETSGNGDTQYF | TGCGCCAGCAGTGAAACTAGCGGGAATGGAGATACGCAGTATTTT | TRBD2 | TRBJ2-3 | TRBV10-1 | many
CATSGGTGYEQFF | TGTGCCACCAGCGGCGGGACAGGGTATGAGCAGTTCTTC | TRBD1 | TRBJ2-1 | TRBV15 | few
CASSTGQTNEKLFF | TGCGCCAGCAGCACGGGACAGACTAATGAAAAACTGTTTTTT | TRBD1 | TRBJ1-4 | TRBV5-1 | -
CASSVSTEAFF | TGTGCCAGCAGCGTGAGCACTGAAGCTTTCTTT | - | TRBJ1-1 | TRBV28 | -
CASSTTGGVTEAFF | TGTGCCAGCAGCACGACAGGGGGAGTGACTGAAGCTTTCTTT | TRBD1 | TRBJ1-1 | TRBV13 | many
CASSFRSGRAGETQYF | TGCGCCAGCAGCTTCCGAAGCGGGAGGGCCGGGGAGACCCAGTACTTC | TRBD2 | TRBJ2-5 | TRBV5-1 | few
CASSLGQGAGANVLTF | TGTGCCAGCAGTTTAGGACAGGGAGCCGGGGCCAACGTCCTGACTTTC | TRBD1 | TRBJ2-6 | TRBV6-5 | many
CASRGTGTTGNTIYF | TGTGCCAGCAGGGGGACAGGGACTACGGGAAACACCATATATTTT | TRBD1 | TRBJ1-3 | TRBV6-2/TRBV6-3 | -
CASSGGLATSHYTGELFF | TGCGCCAGCAGCGGAGGACTAGCGACGAGCCACTACACCGGGGAGCTGTTTTTT | TRBD2 | TRBJ2-2 | TRBV4-1 | few
CASSNPVRLTNQPQHF | TGTGCCAGTAGTAACCCCGTGCGGCTAACCAATCAGCCCCAGCATTTT | - | TRBJ1-5 | TRBV19 | -
CASSDGLAGVDEQFF | TGTGCCAGCAGTGATGGACTAGCGGGAGTCGATGAGCAGTTCTTC | TRBD2 | TRBJ2-1 | TRBV12-3/TRBV12-4 | few
CSAQKFEQYF | TGCAGTGCCCAGAAGTTCGAGCAGTACTTC | - | TRBJ2-7 | TRBV20-1 | many
CASSSEFSAYGYTF | TGTGCCAGCAGTTCAGAATTTAGCGCTTATGGCTACACCTTC | - | TRBJ1-2 | TRBV27 | few
CASSLTGDRGYTF | TGTGCCAGCAGCTTGACAGGGGACCGGGGCTACACCTTC | TRBD1 | TRBJ1-2 | TRBV7-9 | -
CASSASGSYTGELFF | TGTGCCAGCAGCGCTAGCGGGAGTTACACCGGGGAGCTGTTTTTT | TRBD2 | TRBJ2-2 | TRBV14 | few
CASSFWTGGNGYTF | TGCGCCAGCAGCTTCTGGACAGGGGGCAATGGCTACACCTTC | TRBD1 | TRBJ1-2 | TRBV5-1 | many
CASTAGDWYEQYF | TGTGCCAGCACGGCGGGGGATTGGTACGAGCAGTACTTC | TRBD2 | TRBJ2-7 | TRBV7-8 | many
CSVRVGTGEETQYF | TGCAGCGTAAGAGTTGGGACAGGAGAAGAGACCCAGTACTTC | TRBD1 | TRBJ2-5 | TRBV29-1 | few
CASSFGEQYF | TGTGCCAGCAGCTTCGGCGAGCAGTACTTC | - | TRBJ2-7 | TRBV11-2 | many
CSVLGQVDTEAFF | TGCAGCGTCTTAGGACAGGTCGACACTGAAGCTTTCTTT | TRBD1 | TRBJ1-1 | TRBV29-1 | few
CASKGGSGNTIYF | TGTGCCAGCAAGGGGGGCTCAGGAAACACCATATATTTT | - | TRBJ1-3 | TRBV27 | -
CSVGTHSYEQYF | TGCAGCGTGGGGACTCATTCCTACGAGCAGTACTTC | - | TRBJ2-7 | TRBV29-1 | -